This T cell receptor (beta chain) appears in the sequencing data of a study of T cell responses to AZD1222 COVID-19 vaccine. Study observations and caveats: Sampling captured repertoires only after the peak T cell response. AZD1222 recipients seropositive at baseline numbered only six or seven. Rises in breadth and depth of Spike-specific TCRs came after two AZD1222 doses.

This clone has a handful of counts. Its antigen is not known. TCRdb's table, derived via immunoSEQ multiplex PCR, lists solely in-frame clones and lacks some. The table has about 76,000 clones, approximately 80% seen once. V lost 5 bases and J 6 bases, leaving 11 bases between the germline ends. Germline CDR1 is LNHDA and CDR2 is SQIVND (reference sequence). This CDR3 is 13 amino acids long. The sequence was obtained from an adult who received the MenACWY meningococcal vaccine as a control. This chain connects TRBV19 to TRBJ1-5; D remains unclear. The sample consisted of peripheral blood, taken 28 days after the second dose of the MenACWY control vaccine. In DNA form, the CDR3 reads TGTGCCAGTAGTGTCGAGAGAAGTCAGCCCCAGCATTTT. Amino acid sequence: CASSVERSQPQHF.